Below, 5 T cell receptor beta chains from the same sample are listed, as sequenced in a study of cytomegalovirus exposure and HLA in healthy donors. The PCR ran on 60 Vbeta and 13 Jbeta primers. Method: immunoSEQ multiplex PCR; TCRdb's copy keeps in-frame clones and lacks some. The sample records 73,000 or so clones, roughly 77% being singletons. The sample taken for sequencing was PBMCs. The receptors were gathered from a human donor in good health.

This rearrangement joins TRBV5-1 to TRBJ2-7; 11 nucleotides line up with TRBD2. CDR1 and CDR2 (germline): SGHRS, YFSETQ. V gave up 1 base and J gave up 6 bases; unmatched junction bases: 6. CDR3 size: 15 residues. CDR3 in DNA: TGCGCCAGCAGCTTGAAGACTAGCGGGGTTGGCGAGCAGTACTTC. Protein sequence: CASSLKTSGVGEQYF.

This chain connects TRBV6-6 to TRBJ1-4; possibly TRBD1 for D (6 bases). Trimming took 6 bases from V and 0 from J, leaving 14 bases between them. The CDR3 sequence is 16 residues long. CDR1 is MNHNY and CDR2 is SVGAGI in the germline V gene (reference sequence). CDR3 residues: CASRRAGVATNEKLFF. The CDR3 DNA follows: TGTGCCAGCAGGAGGGCAGGGGTCGCAACTAATGAAAAACTGTTTTTT.

The chain joins TRBV7-3 to TRBJ2-7; the match to TRBD2 covers 8 bases. This CDR3 is 14 amino acids long. With V trimmed by 6 bases and J by 1 base, 5 bases remained unmatched. Germline values: CDR1 SGHTA, CDR2 FQGTGA. The CDR3 region has the DNA TGTGCCAGCAGTCCGGGGGGGCTTTCCTACGAGCAGTACTTC. Encoded protein: CASSPGGLSYEQYF.

The rearrangement links TRBV6-5 to TRBJ2-5; 9 nucleotides line up with TRBD1. Near its end, the DNA agrees better with TRBJ2-7, so the J call may be wrong. Germline CDR1 is MNHEY and CDR2 is SVGAGI. CDR3 size: 14 residues. CDR3 sequence: CASSNRDRAYEQYF. The CDR3 DNA is TGTGCCAGCAGTAACCGGGACAGGGCCTACGAGCAGTACTTC.

This chain joins TRBV5-1 and TRBJ1-4; 11 positions match TRBD1. Trimming at V came to 2 bases and at J to 7 bases, leaving 10 bases not matched to a gene. This CDR3 is 17 amino acids long. Germline V gene sequence: CDR1 SGHRS, CDR2 YFSETQ. CDR3 amino acids: CASSFGQGAIVSEKLFF. In DNA form, the CDR3 reads TGCGCCAGCAGCTTCGGACAGGGGGCAATCGTAAGTGAAAAACTGTTTTTT. The full variable domain, with the rest looked up from reference TRBV5-1 and TRBJ1-4, is KAGVTQTPRYLIKTRGQQVTLSCSPISGHRSVSWYQQTPGQGLQFLFEYFSETQRNKGNFPGRFSGRQFSNSRSEMNVSTLELGDSALYLCASSFGQGAIVSEKLFFGSGTQLSVL.